The rows below give T cell receptor beta chains drawn from one sample of a study of neurological immune-mediated disorders. MiXCR, applied by TCRdb to the 5' RACE reads, yields one record per CDR3 protein. In the table there are 11,000 to 15,000 distinct CDR3 sequences, approximately 13% of which are singletons. Sequenced material: CD8+ T cells from blood. Receptor source: a female donor with HTLV-1-associated myelopathy (HAM/TSP). Both conserved end residues are part of each CDR3. Fields, in order: D gene, V gene, J gene, CDR3 length, clone size, CDR3 DNA, CDR3 protein. D genes are given only for firm matches. Not every row has a clone size; where given, it reads once, few, many or a size class.

d_gene: TRBD1; v_gene: TRBV20-1; j_gene: TRBJ1-3; len: 12; abundance: many; CDR3nt: TGCAGTGCTCGGGACAGTGGAAACACCATATATTTT; CDR3aa: CSARDSGNTIYF
d_gene: TRBD1; v_gene: TRBV4-3; j_gene: TRBJ1-1; len: 14; abundance: many; CDR3nt: TGCGCCAGCAGCCTAGGACAGGGGGTAACTGAAGCTTTCTTT; CDR3aa: CASSLGQGVTEAFF
d_gene: .; v_gene: TRBV5-1; j_gene: TRBJ1-6; len: 17; abundance: many; CDR3nt: TGCGCCAGCAGCCTCGGACCTAAGGACAGCCGAGGCTCACCCCTCCACTTT; CDR3aa: CASSLGPKDSRGSPLHF
d_gene: TRBD1; v_gene: TRBV3-1; j_gene: TRBJ1-1; len: 18; abundance: many; CDR3nt: TGTGCCAGCAGCCAAGATACATTATGGACAGGGGAAGGCGCTGAAGCTTTCTTT; CDR3aa: CASSQDTLWTGEGAEAFF
d_gene: .; v_gene: TRBV5-6; j_gene: TRBJ2-2; len: 14; abundance: .; CDR3nt: TGTGCCAGCAGCTGGACCATAGGGGGCGGGGAGCTGTTTTTT; CDR3aa: CASSWTIGGGELFF
d_gene: .; v_gene: TRBV15; j_gene: TRBJ1-5; len: 15; abundance: many; CDR3nt: TGTGCCACCAGCAGAGATCTCAACCGGGGTCAGCCCCAGCATTTT; CDR3aa: CATSRDLNRGQPQHF
d_gene: .; v_gene: TRBV10-3; j_gene: TRBJ1-2; len: 17; abundance: many; CDR3nt: TGTGCCATCAGTGAGTCCACGGTCCGGGCTGATAACTATGGCTACACCTTC; CDR3aa: CAISESTVRADNYGYTF
d_gene: TRBD2; v_gene: TRBV27; j_gene: TRBJ2-2; len: 15; abundance: many; CDR3nt: TGTGCCAGCAGTTCGGGACTAGGCGGGTCCGGGGAGCTGTTTTTT; CDR3aa: CASSSGLGGSGELFF
d_gene: .; v_gene: TRBV14; j_gene: TRBJ2-7; len: 15; abundance: many; CDR3nt: TGTGCCAGCAGCCAAGAACCGGGGGGCCCCTACGAGCAGTACTTC; CDR3aa: CASSQEPGGPYEQYF
d_gene: .; v_gene: TRBV4-1; j_gene: TRBJ2-7; len: 13; abundance: few; CDR3nt: TGCGCCAACAGCCAAGATTATGGCAACTCTGCGTACTTC; CDR3aa: CANSQDYGNSAYF
d_gene: .; v_gene: TRBV3-1; j_gene: TRBJ2-5; len: 13; abundance: many; CDR3nt: TGTGCCAGCAGCCAGACCCTCCAAGAGACCCAGTACTTC; CDR3aa: CASSQTLQETQYF
d_gene: .; v_gene: TRBV6-5; j_gene: TRBJ1-4; len: 14; abundance: .; CDR3nt: TGTGCCAGCAGGAAGGACGTTACTAGTGAAAAACTGTTTTTT; CDR3aa: CASRKDVTSEKLFF
d_gene: TRBD1; v_gene: TRBV18; j_gene: TRBJ1-2; len: 16; abundance: .; CDR3nt: TGTGCCAGCTCACCACCGGGACAGGGGACAAACTATGGCTACACCTTC; CDR3aa: CASSPPGQGTNYGYTF
d_gene: .; v_gene: TRBV5-1; j_gene: TRBJ2-7; len: 13; abundance: many; CDR3nt: TGCGCCAGCAGACTAGCAGGATCCTACGAGCAGTACTTC; CDR3aa: CASRLAGSYEQYF
d_gene: TRBD2; v_gene: TRBV20-1; j_gene: TRBJ2-1; len: 15; abundance: .; CDR3nt: TGCAGTGCTAGTAGGACTAGCGGGGGGTTCAATGAGCAGTTCTTC; CDR3aa: CSASRTSGGFNEQFF
d_gene: .; v_gene: TRBV6-2/TRBV6-3; j_gene: TRBJ2-5; len: 12; abundance: many; CDR3nt: TGTGCCAGCAGTGGGTTGGAAGAGACCCAGTACTTC; CDR3aa: CASSGLEETQYF
d_gene: TRBD1; v_gene: TRBV7-9; j_gene: TRBJ2-2; len: 16; abundance: many; CDR3nt: TGTGCCAGCAGCTCGACCGGGACAGGGATGTCCGGGGAGCTGTTTTTT; CDR3aa: CASSSTGTGMSGELFF
d_gene: TRBD2; v_gene: TRBV7-9; j_gene: TRBJ2-1; len: 15; abundance: few; CDR3nt: TGTGCCAGCGCCAAGACTAGCGGGAGGAACAATGAGCAGTTCTTC; CDR3aa: CASAKTSGRNNEQFF
d_gene: TRBD1; v_gene: TRBV27; j_gene: TRBJ1-5; len: 17; abundance: many; CDR3nt: TGTGCCAGCAGTCCACAGACAGGGCCCCTAGGCGGTCAGCCCCAGCATTTT; CDR3aa: CASSPQTGPLGGQPQHF
d_gene: .; v_gene: TRBV10-2; j_gene: TRBJ2-4; len: 19; abundance: many; CDR3nt: TGCGCCAGCGGCCTCACCACACCCGTTTCGCATTTGGGCAAAAACATTCAGTACTTC; CDR3aa: CASGLTTPVSHLGKNIQYF
d_gene: .; v_gene: TRBV5-5; j_gene: TRBJ1-2; len: 15; abundance: .; CDR3nt: TGTGCCAACAGCTTACGGCAGGGCACAACCTATGGCTACACCTTC; CDR3aa: CANSLRQGTTYGYTF
d_gene: .; v_gene: TRBV5-1; j_gene: TRBJ2-7; len: 17; abundance: .; CDR3nt: TGCGCCAGCAGCCCACTGGAGGGGTTTAACCCTTTCTACAGGCAGTACTTC; CDR3aa: CASSPLEGFNPFYRQYF